The rows below give T cell receptor beta chains drawn from one sample of a study of T cell responses to AZD1222 COVID-19 vaccine. Sequencing used immunoSEQ multiplex PCR; TCRdb keeps in-frame clones, though not all of them. The sample records 140,000 to 150,000 clones, about 90% being singletons. This material consisted of peripheral blood, taken 28 days after the second dose of the MenACWY control vaccine. All receptors come from an adult who received the MenACWY meningococcal vaccine as a control. CDR3s include the opening cysteine and the closing phenylalanine or tryptophan. The order of the fields is clone size, J gene, CDR3 length, V gene, D gene, CDR3 DNA, CDR3 protein. A D gene is named only where the DNA matches it firmly. The size entry is marked missing in some rows and otherwise reads once, few, many or a size class.

>NA|TRBJ2-7|12|TRBV3-1/TRBV3-2|NA
TGTGCCAGCAGCCACTCGACCTACGAGCAGTACTTC
CASSHSTYEQYF
>NA|TRBJ2-1|13|TRBV11-1|NA
TGTGCCAGCACCTCTTGGGGGTACAATGAGCAGTTCTTC
CASTSWGYNEQFF
>NA|TRBJ2-3|14|TRBV20-1|NA
TGCAGTGCCAGTAGCGGACTTAGCACAGATACGCAGTATTTT
CSASSGLSTDTQYF
>NA|TRBJ2-3|15|TRBV3-1/TRBV3-2|NA
TGTGCCAGCAGCCCCGGCACCTTGAGCACAGATACGCAGTATTTT
CASSPGTLSTDTQYF
>NA|TRBJ1-2|14|TRBV7-9|NA
TGTGCCAGCAGCTTAGCAGGGTCTGACTATGGCTACACCTTC
CASSLAGSDYGYTF
>once|TRBJ1-5|16|TRBV28|NA
TGTGCCAGCAGCTTTAACCCGATTTATAGCAATCAGCCCCAGCATTTT
CASSFNPIYSNQPQHF
>NA|TRBJ1-5|14|TRBV28|TRBD1
TGTGCCAGCAGTGGACAGGGGAGGGGTGAGCCCCAGCATTTT
CASSGQGRGEPQHF
>NA|TRBJ1-5|15|TRBV6-5|TRBD1
TGTGCCAGCACCTCGACAGGGGTCGGCAATCAGCCCCAGCATTTT
CASTSTGVGNQPQHF
>NA|TRBJ2-3|15|TRBV5-8|NA
TGTGCCAGCAGCTTGGGGGCAGGGTTAACAGATACGCAGTATTTT
CASSLGAGLTDTQYF
>NA|TRBJ1-1|15|TRBV7-3|TRBD1
TGTGCCAGCAGTTTCGCAGGGACAGGGGCCACTGAAGCTTTCTTT
CASSFAGTGATEAFF
>NA|TRBJ1-1|14|TRBV29-1|NA
TGCAGCGTCTCAACGGGACGGATAAACACTGAAGCTTTCTTT
CSVSTGRINTEAFF
>NA|TRBJ2-5|16|TRBV30|TRBD2
TGTGCCTGGAGAGATTTAGCGGGGTCGGGGCCAGGGACCCAGTACTTC
CAWRDLAGSGPGTQYF
>once|TRBJ1-5|12|TRBV19|NA
TGTGCCACCGCAGGGATAAGTCAGCCCCAGCATTTT
CATAGISQPQHF
>NA|TRBJ2-1|15|TRBV5-1|NA
TGCGCCAGCAGCTTGGGCCCGGTGGGTCTCAATGAGCAGTTCTTC
CASSLGPVGLNEQFF
>NA|TRBJ2-7|15|TRBV2|TRBD1
TGTGCCAGCAGGGAGCTGGGGACAGGTGTCGACGAGCAGTACTTC
CASRELGTGVDEQYF
>NA|TRBJ2-3|15|TRBV4-3|NA
TGCGCCAGCAGCCAAGATACCCCTAGAACAGATACGCAGTATTTT
CASSQDTPRTDTQYF
>NA|TRBJ2-7|11|TRBV5-1|NA
TGCGCCAGCAGCTTGGGGTACGAGCAGTACTTC
CASSLGYEQYF
>NA|TRBJ1-4|16|TRBV15|NA
TGTGCCACCAGCAGAGATCTGAGTGAGGGTAATGAAAAACTGTTTTTT
CATSRDLSEGNEKLFF
>NA|TRBJ1-6|16|TRBV15|NA
TGTGCCACCAGCAGAACCCTGCGCGAACCCGGGGGGGTACTCCACTTT
CATSRTLREPGGVLHF
>once|TRBJ2-5|14|TRBV6-5|NA
TGTGCCAGCACCCTGGGCGGACCCCAAGAGACCCAGTACTTC
CASTLGGPQETQYF